This T cell receptor (beta chain) was identified during a study of CD8+CD57+ T cells in acquired aplastic anemia. Study-wide context: The mean DNA yield obtained from sorted CD4+ and CD8+ cells came to roughly 3.4 ug.

Germline-derived CDR1 and CDR2 are DFQATT and SNEGSKA (reference sequence). V shed 3 bases, J shed 0 bases, and the junction held 7 bases outside the gene matches. The CDR3 consists of 15 residues. Notes on this clonotype: Its antigen remains unknown.

The study, taken as a whole, reports: Patients and controls turned out to have more than 25 CD8+ CDR3 sequences in common.

Those patients picked for sequencing had displayed CD8+CD57+ cell expansion on flow cytometry. The diagnosis in all patients was severe acquired aplastic anemia. Sampling of blood occurred while the patients had still received no therapy. Researchers used genomic DNA as the template to profile TCR beta VDJ and CDR3. TCRdb called the reads again in MiXCR, with one record for every CDR3 protein. The sample consists of 150,000 or so distinct CDR3 sequences, just over 50% of them appearing once. The receptor was isolated from a human donor with aplastic anemia. The sequencing input was sorted CD4+, CD8+, or CD8+CD57+ T cells (not recorded which) from PBMCs. The chain employs TRBV20-1 and TRBJ1-2, with 7 bases identical to TRBD1. CDR3 residues: CSASLSGTANYGYTF. DNA of the CDR3: TGCAGTGCTAGCCTAAGCGGGACAGCTAACTATGGCTACACCTTC.